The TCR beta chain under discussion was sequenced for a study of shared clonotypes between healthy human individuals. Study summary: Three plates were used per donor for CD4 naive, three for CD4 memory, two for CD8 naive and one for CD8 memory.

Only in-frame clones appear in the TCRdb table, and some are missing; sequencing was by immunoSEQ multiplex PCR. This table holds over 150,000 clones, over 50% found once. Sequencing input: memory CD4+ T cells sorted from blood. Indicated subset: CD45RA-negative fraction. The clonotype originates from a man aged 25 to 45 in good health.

CDR3 sequence: CASSARTSGTDTQYF. In DNA, the CDR3 is TGTGCCAGCAGTGCTCGGACTAGCGGGACAGATACGCAGTATTTT. This sequence joins TRBV2 and TRBJ2-3; 11 nucleotides align to TRBD2. The length of the CDR3 is 15 residues. CDR1 is SNHLY and CDR2 is FYNNEI in the germline V gene. Unmatched junction bases numbered 3, after V lost 4 bases and J lost 3 bases. The full variable domain, rest sourced from reference TRBV2 and TRBJ2-3, is EPEVTQTPSHQVTQMGQEVILRCVPISNHLYFYWYRQILGQKVEFLVSFYNNEISEKSEIFDDQFSVERPDGSNFTLKIRSTKLEDSAMYFCASSARTSGTDTQYFGPGTRLTVL.